The TCR beta chain described here comes from a study of tumor and adjacent non-tumor tissue in lung cancer. Study summary: The cohort had around twelve adenocarcinoma, a couple of squamous cell and 1 small cell patients.

Of note for this clonotype: Its matching antigen is unknown.

Broader study findings: Significantly higher TCR diversity was found in tumor than normal lung. Tumor repertoires had a smaller top 100 clone share than normal lung.

TCRbeta libraries were built with three rounds of nested PCR, modified from ARM-PCR. Each CDR3 protein gets one entry after TCRdb re-called the multiplex PCR reads with MiXCR. The table includes around 99,000 distinct CDR3 sequences, roughly 77% detected once. The template was RNA from unsorted bulk tissue. Donors were chemotherapy-naive, newly diagnosed lung cancer surgical patients in China, August–late 2014. The receptor was derived from a woman in her sixties or seventies with non-small cell lung cancer. The material sequenced was lung tumor tissue.

CDR3 in amino acids: CASQTDRGTESFF. For the CDR3, the DNA is TGTGCCAGCCAGACCGACAGGGGAACTGAAAGTTTCTTT. The chain uses TRBV6-1 and TRBJ1-1; 8 bases match TRBD1. V gave up 8 bases and J gave up 13 bases; unmatched junction bases: 15. The CDR3 spans 13 residues. Germline CDR1 is MNHNS and CDR2 is SASEGT.